This T cell receptor (beta chain) came from a study of T cell changes during pregnancy in multiple sclerosis. Assay used: immunoSEQ multiplex PCR; TCRdb lists only in-frame clones, some missing. The sample includes about 93,000 clones, approximately 90% seen only once; the top ten take roughly 0.91%. The V end was cut by 5 bases, the J end by 2 bases, with 18 bases between. Germline CDR1 reads LNHDA; CDR2 reads SQIVND (reference sequence). The CDR3 extends over 17 amino acids. This clonotype was sampled from a female donor with multiple sclerosis, enrolled in a pregnancy study. Material: peripheral blood, obtained before pregnancy. V and J are TRBV19 and TRBJ2-2; D unresolved. The CDR3 here is CASSFPPGGDNTGELFF. The DNA for the CDR3 is TGTGCCAGTAGTTTCCCGCCTGGCGGAGACAACACCGGGGAGCTGTTTTTT.